This T cell receptor (beta chain) was retrieved from a study of CD8+ T cells in alopecia areata. Study-level results: TCRs were shared less clearly across patients than in mice, possibly for HLA-related reasons. In lesional scalp, particularly from alopecia totalis/universalis, clonality was higher than in normal scalp.

Remarks on this clone: Its antigen is undetermined.

CDR1 MNHEY and CDR2 SMNVEV come from the germline V gene (reference sequence). The CDR3 runs to 14 residues. V was trimmed by 2 bases and J by 5 bases, leaving 12 bases between them. Isolated RNA was reverse transcribed into cDNA used as the sequencing template. The data were produced by immunoSEQ multiplex PCR, yet TCRdb's version contains in-frame clones alone and is incomplete. Of about 99,000 clones in the sample, around 50% were seen once. The chain uses TRBV27 and TRBJ2-5; possibly TRBD2 for D (6 bases). The receptor was derived from a human donor in good health. The source material was CD4+ T cells sorted from blood. The CDR3 DNA sequence: TGTGCCAGCAGTTTAAAGGAGGGCGAGGAGACCCAGTACTTC. Translated: CASSLKEGEETQYF.